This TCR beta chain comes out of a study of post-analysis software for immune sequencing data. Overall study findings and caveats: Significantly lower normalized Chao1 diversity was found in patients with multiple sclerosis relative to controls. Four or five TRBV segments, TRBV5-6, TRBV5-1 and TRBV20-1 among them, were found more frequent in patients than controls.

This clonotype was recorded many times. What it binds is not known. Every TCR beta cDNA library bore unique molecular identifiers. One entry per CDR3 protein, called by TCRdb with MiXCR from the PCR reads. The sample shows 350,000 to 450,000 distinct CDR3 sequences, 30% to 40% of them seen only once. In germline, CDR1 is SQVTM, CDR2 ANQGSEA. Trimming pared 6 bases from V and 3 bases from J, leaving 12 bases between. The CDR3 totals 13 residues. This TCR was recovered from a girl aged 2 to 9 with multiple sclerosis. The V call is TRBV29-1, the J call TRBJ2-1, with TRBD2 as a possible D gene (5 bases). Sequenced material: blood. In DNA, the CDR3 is TGCAGCGTAGATAGCGCGTTCTACAATGAGCAGTTCTTC. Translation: CSVDSAFYNEQFF.